Listed here are 5 T cell receptor beta chains from one sample, sequenced in a study of control samples from healthy donors and cancer patients. Clones were sequenced by immunoSEQ multiplex PCR, and TCRdb holds only the in-frame ones, with some missing. The data show roughly 120,000 clones, more than 80% seen once. The sequencing input was PBMCs. These receptors were taken from a woman aged 50 to 65 with colorectal cancer.

The chain uses TRBV9 and TRBJ2-2, with no clear D. Germline-derived CDR1 and CDR2 are SGDLS and YYNGEE. The CDR3 extends over 14 amino acids. V lost 3 bases, J lost 1 base, and 7 bases lay in between. This chain's CDR3 is CASSALGNTGELFF. The CDR3 DNA reads TGTGCCAGCAGCGCCTTAGGGAACACCGGGGAGCTGTTTTTT.

The CDR3 here is CASSLLTSGGDNEQFF. The CDR3 region has the DNA TGTGCCAGCAGTTTACTTACTAGCGGGGGGGACAATGAGCAGTTCTTC. The V gene is TRBV6-5, the J gene TRBJ2-1, with 13 bases fitting TRBD2. In germline, CDR1 is MNHEY, CDR2 SVGAGI. The CDR3 is 16 residues long. The J segment lost 5 bases and the V segment lost 4 bases, leaving 5 bases of the junction unmatched.

V gene TRBV10-2 combines with J gene TRBJ2-1, with 10 bases identical to TRBD2. The germline V gene encodes CDR1 WSHSY and CDR2 SAAADI. The CDR3 has 14 residues. The junction had 3 bases not matched to a gene; V was cut back by 8 bases and J by 2 bases. This chain's CDR3 is CASVSGGAYNEQFF. The CDR3 region has the DNA TGCGCCAGCGTAAGCGGGGGGGCCTACAATGAGCAGTTCTTC.

This rearrangement joins TRBV9 to TRBJ2-3; TRBD1 matches 10 bases. Germline assignment: CDR1 SGDLS and CDR2 YYNGEE. J lost 3 bases, V lost 0 bases, and 7 bases had no gene match. This CDR3 is 17 amino acids long. The CDR3 DNA sequence: TGTGCCAGCAGCGTAGGGCCCCGGGACAGGGGTACAGATACGCAGTATTTT. This sequence encodes CASSVGPRDRGTDTQYF.

This clone was seen a single time. The chain combines TRBV19 with TRBJ1-6, with TRBD1 as a possible D gene (6 bases). Per the germline V gene, CDR1 is LNHDA and CDR2 is SQIVND (reference sequence). Trimming cost V 3 bases and J 8 bases, with 20 bases left between them. The CDR3 is made up of 17 amino acids. CDR3 residues: CASSIGQTSGGYSPLHF. Written as DNA, the CDR3 is TGTGCCAGTAGTATTGGACAGACCTCTGGGGGGTATTCACCCCTCCACTTT.